The next 27 T cell receptor beta chains were all read from a single sample in a study of neurological immune-mediated disorders (dated by TCRdb to the late 2010s). The protocol used for the library was 5' RACE. Sequenced on an Illumina HiSeq 2500. TCRdb passed the public sequencing reads through fastp at Q25 and MiXCR, retaining productive beta sequences. Rows merge per CDR3 protein into single entries with the most common DNA and genes. The sample records some 53,000 distinct CDR3 sequences, roughly 17% of which are singletons. The top ten clonotypes cover roughly 4.5% of the sample. Sequenced sample: PBMCs. The receptors originated from a man aged 55 to 69 in good health.

This clonotype was seen ten or more times. The gene calls are TRBV7-6 and TRBJ2-2; TRBD1 matches 8 bases. V shed 3 bases and J 5 bases; nucleotides not matched to a gene: 5. CDR3 length: 15 residues. The V gene's germline CDR1 is SGHVS and CDR2 FNYEAQ. The CDR3 loop is CASSLTGVGTGELFF. The CDR3 nucleotides read TGTGCCAGCAGCTTGACAGGGGTTGGGACCGGGGAGCTGTTTTTT.

This clonotype appeared many times. This chain joins TRBV28 and TRBJ2-1; 9 bases map to TRBD2. V shed 1 base, J shed 8 bases, and the junction held 6 bases outside the gene matches. The CDR3 loop spans 15 amino acids. Germline loops: CDR1 MDHEN, CDR2 SYDVKM. In DNA, the CDR3 is TGTGCCAGCAGTTTATATAGCGGGAGTCCCGATGAGCAGTTCTTC. Residues: CASSLYSGSPDEQFF.

This clonotype was recorded many times. The chain is built from TRBV5-1 and TRBJ2-2, with 7 bases that match TRBD1. This CDR3 is 16 amino acids long. Germline assignment: CDR1 SGHRS and CDR2 YFSETQ. V lost 4 bases, J lost 0 bases, and 6 bases stayed unmatched. The CDR3 DNA sequence: TGCGCCAGCAGCCAGGGGGTCAGATCGAACACCGGGGAGCTGTTTTTT. It is translated as CASSQGVRSNTGELFF.

This clonotype came up many times. The chain carries TRBV2 and TRBJ1-1; D is ambiguous. Germline V gene data show CDR1 as SNHLY and CDR2 as FYNNEI. The CDR3 is 13 residues long. V dropped 2 bases and J dropped 1 base, with 5 bases sitting between them. The CDR3 here is CASSELRNTEAFF. The CDR3 DNA reads as TGTGCCAGCAGTGAACTCCGGAACACTGAAGCTTTCTTT. Using reference TRBV2 and TRBJ1-1 for the parts outside the CDR3, the full variable domain is EPEVTQTPSHQVTQMGQEVILRCVPISNHLYFYWYRQILGQKVEFLVSFYNNEISEKSEIFDDQFSVERPDGSNFTLKIRSTKLEDSAMYFCASSELRNTEAFFGQGTRLTVV.

This clonotype was observed at least ten times. V gene TRBV7-3 combines with J gene TRBJ2-2; the D is unclear. V gave up 0 bases and J gave up 6 bases, with 8 bases separating them. There are 14 residues in the CDR3. CDR1 is SGHTA and CDR2 is FQGTGA in the germline V gene. The DNA of the CDR3 is TGTGCCAGCAGCTTAACTCCTGTGGCCGGGGAGCTGTTTTTT. Protein product: CASSLTPVAGELFF. Complete variable domain (other parts from reference TRBV7-3 and TRBJ2-2): GAGVSQTPSNKVTEKGKYVELRCDPISGHTALYWYRQSLGQGPEFLIYFQGTGAADDSGLPNDRFFAVRPEGSVSTLKIQRTERGDSAVYLCASSLTPVAGELFFGEGSRLTVL.

This clonotype appeared many times. The V call is TRBV6-5, the J call TRBJ2-1, with 7 bases aligning to TRBD1. This CDR3 is built from 16 residues. Losses at the gene ends were 6 bases for V and 0 bases for J; bases not matched to a gene: 8. The germline CDR1 and CDR2 sequences are MNHEY and SVGAGI. The CDR3 DNA reads as TGTGCCAGCAGCTCCGAGGGGGCAAGCTCCTACAATGAGCAGTTCTTC. Its translation: CASSSEGASSYNEQFF.

This clonotype came up many times. The chain combines TRBV5-1 with TRBJ2-5; 7 positions agree with TRBD1. The CDR3 has 14 amino acids. Trimming took 3 bases from V and 2 from J; bases not matched to a gene: 4. Germline assignment: CDR1 SGHRS and CDR2 YFSETQ. The CDR3 bases are TGCGCCAGCAGCTCCCGGACAGGACAAGAGACCCAGTACTTC. Amino acid sequence: CASSSRTGQETQYF.

At least ten counts were recorded for this clonotype. This chain joins TRBV5-1 and TRBJ2-7; no clear D. This CDR3 contains 18 residues. Germline V gives CDR1 SGHRS, CDR2 YFSETQ. Trimming stripped 0 bases from V and 2 bases from J, with 21 bases between. The CDR3 loop is CASSLAIGSYTATYEQYF. CDR3 DNA sequence: TGCGCCAGCAGCTTGGCCATCGGGTCTTATACGGCGACCTACGAGCAGTACTTC.

This clonotype was observed at least ten times. The chain uses TRBV28 and TRBJ1-5, with 9 bases lining up with TRBD1. From germline, CDR1 is MDHEN and CDR2 SYDVKM. The CDR3 runs to 16 residues. V shed 5 bases, J shed 7 bases, and the junction held 12 bases outside the gene matches. CDR3 nucleotide sequence: TGTGCCAGCAGTCCTCTCCGGGACAGGGTCGGACAGCCCCAGCATTTT. Its translation: CASSPLRDRVGQPQHF.

This clonotype was observed many times. The DNA of the CDR3 is TGCAGCGTTGAAGTAAACTATGGCTACACCTTC. It codes for CSVEVNYGYTF. The chain carries TRBV29-1 and TRBJ1-2; D is unclear. Germline V CDR1 and CDR2: SQVTM, ANQGSEA. V was cut by 1 base and J by 2 bases, with 2 bases left in between. The CDR3 has 11 amino acids.

This clonotype has more than one count but fewer than ten. The genes are TRBV6-5 and TRBJ2-1; either TRBD1 or TRBD2 may supply D (6 bases each). This CDR3 contains 15 residues. Germline CDR1 MNHEY, CDR2 SVGAGI. Trimming left V 6 bases short and J 5 bases short, with 17 bases between. The CDR3 is CASSRGLFTNNEQFF. DNA of the CDR3: TGTGCCAGCAGCAGGGGACTTTTCACAAACAATGAGCAGTTCTTC.

This clonotype was counted ten times or more. The chain couples TRBV9 to TRBJ2-2; 7 nucleotides align to TRBD1. From germline, CDR1 is SGDLS and CDR2 YYNGEE. J lost 3 bases, V lost 0 bases, and 5 bases had no gene match. This CDR3 is 16 amino acids long. The CDR3 DNA reads as TGTGCCAGCAGCGTAGGTGAGGGGGCGGACACCGGGGAGCTGTTTTTT. It codes for CASSVGEGADTGELFF.

This clonotype was seen repeatedly, ten times or more. The chain carries TRBV12-3 or TRBV12-4 and TRBJ1-1; a weak D match, TRBD1 (5 bases). CDR3 length equals 13 residues. Trimming took off 7 bases at V and 1 base at J, with 10 bases between the two ends. This chain's CDR3 is CASTLTENTEAFF. In DNA, the CDR3 is TGTGCCAGCACCCTGACAGAGAACACTGAAGCTTTCTTT.

There are many counts of this clonotype. CDR3 in DNA: TGTGCCATCAGTGGGGGCTACCACACAGATACGCAGTATTTT. Protein product: CAISGGYHTDTQYF. The chain joins TRBV10-3 to TRBJ2-3; a weak D match, TRBD1 (5 bases). The CDR3 totals 14 residues. Trimming left V 4 bases short and J 2 bases short, with 10 bases between. The germline gives CDR1 ENHRY, CDR2 SYGVKD.

This clonotype has a count of ten or more. CDR3 nucleotides: TGCGCCAGCAGCTCACCCCACGGACAGGACTCCTATGGCTACACCTTC. Protein: CASSSPHGQDSYGYTF. The V and J genes are TRBV5-1 and TRBJ1-2, with TRBD1 matching over 7 bases. Germline values: CDR1 SGHRS, CDR2 YFSETQ. The CDR3 runs 16 residues. V was clipped by 3 bases and J by 4 bases; unmatched bases: 12.

There are many counts of this clonotype. V usage is TRBV15 and J usage is TRBJ2-1; 13 bases agree with TRBD2. The germline gives CDR1 LNHNV, CDR2 YYDKDF (reference sequence). The CDR3 sequence is 17 residues long. V shed 0 bases, J shed 9 bases, and the junction held 8 bases outside the gene matches. The DNA of the CDR3 is TGTGCCACCAGCAGAGATCTTGGACTAGCGGGAGTATTTGAGCAGTTCTTC. This codes for CATSRDLGLAGVFEQFF.

This clonotype has a count of ten or more. The V and J genes are TRBV20-1 and TRBJ1-2; no clear D. CDR3 length: 12 amino acids. Germline CDR1 reads DFQATT; CDR2 reads SNEGSKA (reference sequence). V lost 3 bases to trimming and J lost 5 bases, with 10 bases between them. The CDR3 DNA reads TGCAGTGCTAGGGCTGTTACTTATGGCTACACCTTC. Its translation is CSARAVTYGYTF.

At least ten counts were recorded for this clonotype. This chain connects TRBV7-2 to TRBJ1-5; D unclear. This CDR3 has 13 residues. CDR1 SGHTA and CDR2 FQGNSA come from the germline V gene. Trimming cost V 3 bases and J 5 bases, with 8 bases left between them. This CDR3 reads CASSLGSYQPQHF. The CDR3 bases are TGTGCCAGCAGCTTGGGCAGTTATCAGCCCCAGCATTTT.

This chain joins TRBV20-1 and TRBJ2-3; D is uncertain. The CDR3 sequence is 17 residues long. Trimming removed 6 bases at V and 6 bases at J, with 28 bases between. CDR1 and CDR2 from the germline V gene are DFQATT and SNEGSKA (reference sequence). The CDR3 region is CSAPLLVPYSPRDTQYF. The CDR3, as DNA: TGCAGTGCCCCACTACTGGTTCCGTACAGTCCTAGGGATACGCAGTATTTT.

This clonotype came up many times. Here the CDR3 reads CASSLDGQADYGYTF. Written as DNA, the CDR3 is TGCGCCAGCAGCTTGGACGGACAGGCGGACTATGGCTACACCTTC. This sequence joins TRBV5-1 and TRBJ1-2, with 7 bases fitting TRBD1. Germline V CDR1 and CDR2: SGHRS, YFSETQ. The CDR3 sequence is 15 residues long. Trimming at V came to 0 bases and at J to 3 bases, leaving 5 bases not matched to a gene.

In its sample, this clonotype was seen many times. V usage is TRBV20-1 and J usage is TRBJ2-7, with TRBD2 matching over 8 bases. Germline V CDR1 and CDR2: DFQATT, SNEGSKA (reference sequence). This CDR3 region has 14 residues. The J segment lost 7 bases and the V segment lost 0 bases, leaving 8 bases of the junction unmatched. The DNA of the CDR3 is TGCAGTGCTAGAGATACCGGGAGGGCAGAGGAGCAGTACTTC. Translating gives CSARDTGRAEEQYF.

This clonotype was found a few times. The CDR3 DNA is TGCAGTGCTAGAGACCCGGACAGGGGGCAGAAAGGAAACACCATATATTTT. This codes for CSARDPDRGQKGNTIYF. This sequence joins TRBV20-1 and TRBJ1-3; 11 bases line up with TRBD1. The CDR3 has 17 amino acids. Trimming cost V 0 bases and J 4 bases; bases outside gene matches: 8. Germline V gives CDR1 DFQATT, CDR2 SNEGSKA (reference sequence).

This clonotype qualifies as medium-sized (0.01 to 0.1%). This rearrangement joins TRBV20-1 to TRBJ2-1; D is possibly TRBD2 (5 bases). From germline, CDR1 is DFQATT and CDR2 SNEGSKA (reference sequence). V gave up 4 bases and J gave up 7 bases, with 20 bases separating them. The length of the CDR3 is 15 residues. As DNA, the CDR3 is TGCAGTGCTATCCAAGCTAGCTCCCCTAGTAATGAGCAGTTCTTC. Protein: CSAIQASSPSNEQFF.

This clonotype was seen a handful of times. This chain joins TRBV7-8 and TRBJ2-1; the match to TRBD2 covers 9 bases. Germline lookup yields CDR1 SGHVS and CDR2 FQNEAQ. This CDR3 comprises 14 residues. V shed 5 bases, J shed 5 bases, and the junction held 4 bases outside the gene matches. The DNA for the CDR3 is TGTGCCAGCAGCCGTAGCGGGAGAAACAATGAGCAGTTCTTC. It yields the protein CASSRSGRNNEQFF.

This clonotype was seen many times. V and J are TRBV28 and TRBJ1-5; D gene unclear. Germline V gives CDR1 MDHEN, CDR2 SYDVKM. There are 15 residues in the CDR3. The V end was cut by 6 bases, the J end by 3 bases, with 15 bases between. The CDR3 loop is CASSPGRALNQPQHF. For the CDR3, the DNA is TGTGCCAGCAGCCCCGGACGGGCTCTCAATCAGCCCCAGCATTTT.

This clonotype appeared many times. The rearrangement uses TRBV20-1 and TRBJ2-7, with TRBD1 matching 11 bases. The germline V gene has CDR1 DFQATT and CDR2 SNEGSKA (reference sequence). The V segment lost 0 bases and the J segment 2 bases; nucleotides outside the gene matches: 3. The CDR3 runs 15 residues. CDR3 in DNA: TGCAGTGCTAGAGAGCGGGGACAGGGGGCCTACGAGCAGTACTTC. Translated, it gives CSARERGQGAYEQYF.

This clonotype was seen a handful of times. The J gene is TRBJ2-3, the V gene TRBV7-2, with D tentatively TRBD2 (6 bases). V lost 3 bases, J lost 0 bases, and 10 bases lay in between. This CDR3 region has 15 residues. Germline V gene data show CDR1 as SGHTA and CDR2 as FQGNSA. The CDR3 region is CASSLTSRSTDTQYF. The CDR3 nucleotides read TGTGCCAGCAGCTTGACTAGTCGGAGCACAGATACGCAGTATTTT.